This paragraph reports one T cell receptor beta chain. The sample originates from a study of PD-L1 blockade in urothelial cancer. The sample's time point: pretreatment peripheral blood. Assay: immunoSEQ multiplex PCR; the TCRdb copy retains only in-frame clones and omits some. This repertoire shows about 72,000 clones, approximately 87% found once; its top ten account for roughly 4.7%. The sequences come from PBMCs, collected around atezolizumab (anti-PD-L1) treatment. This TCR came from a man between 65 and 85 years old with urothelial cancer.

CDR3 DNA sequence: TGTGCCACCCAACGCTGGCAGTCCTCCTACGAGCAGTACTTC. Residues: CATQRWQSSYEQYF. The V call is TRBV27, the J call TRBJ2-7, with D unresolved. Trimming took off 10 bases at V and 0 bases at J, with 16 bases between the two ends. Germline assignment: CDR1 MNHEY and CDR2 SMNVEV (reference sequence). CDR3 length: 14 residues.